This T cell receptor (beta chain) was sequenced for a study of T cell changes during pregnancy in multiple sclerosis. Data came from immunoSEQ multiplex PCR; TCRdb stores just in-frame clones and leaves some out. The sample consists of 30,000 to 45,000 clones, 85% to 95% of them appearing once. Germline CDR1 GTSNPN, CDR2 SVGIG (reference sequence). This CDR3 comprises 14 residues. The V and J ends lost 0 bases and 5 bases, in that order; junction bases with no gene match: 4. The rearrangement joins TRBV30 to TRBJ2-5, with 9 nucleotides matching TRBD1. Sequenced: PBMCs (not recorded whether the cells were cultured). This clonotype was obtained from a female donor with multiple sclerosis, enrolled in a pregnancy study. CDR3 sequence: CAWSVTGGGETQYF. In nucleotides, the CDR3 is TGTGCCTGGAGTGTGACAGGGGGGGGTGAGACCCAGTACTTC.